The 4 T cell receptor beta chains reported below all come from one sample, sequenced in a study of blood T cell repertoires in COVID-19. Produced via immunoSEQ multiplex PCR; TCRdb's table is partial and in-frame only. This sample has around 300,000 clones; 87% occur once, and the top ten carry about 2.5%. Sequencing was done on a sample of peripheral blood. The receptors were gathered from a young man with active or convalescent COVID-19.

Details on this clone: This CDR3 is also generated by other DNA sequences in the sample. The chain joins TRBV28 to TRBJ2-7, with 8 bases lining up with TRBD1. Germline CDR1 MDHEN, CDR2 SYDVKM. The CDR3 consists of 15 residues. Trimming removed 6 bases from V and 3 bases from J; junction bases left unmatched: 10. The CDR3 here is CASSPLAGGGYEQYF. Written as DNA, the CDR3 is TGTGCCAGCAGCCCCCTGGCAGGGGGCGGCTACGAGCAGTACTTC.

J is TRBJ1-2 and V is TRBV12-3 or TRBV12-4, with 11 bases fitting TRBD1. V shed 6 bases and J 6 bases; nucleotides not matched to a gene: 3. The CDR3 totals 13 residues. Written as DNA, the CDR3 is TGTGCCAGCAGCTGGGGACAGGGGGATGGCTACACCTTC. The encoded protein is CASSWGQGDGYTF.

The chain is built from TRBV4-1 and TRBJ2-5; 16 bases align to TRBD2. The J segment lost 5 bases and the V segment lost 3 bases, leaving 3 bases of the junction unmatched. The CDR3 runs to 16 residues. The germline gives CDR1 MGHRA, CDR2 YSYEKL. In nucleotides, the CDR3 is TGCGCCAGCAGCCAGGGACTAGCGGGGGGGCGGGAGACCCAGTACTTC. Its translation is CASSQGLAGGRETQYF.

The gene calls are TRBV5-1 and TRBJ1-6; D call uncertain. Germline assignment: CDR1 SGHRS and CDR2 YFSETQ. The CDR3 totals 18 residues. V lost 0 bases to trimming and J lost 0 bases, with 13 bases between them. The CDR3 here is CASSLVGIRSSYNSPLHF. The CDR3 bases are TGCGCCAGCAGCTTGGTCGGCATACGGAGCTCCTATAATTCACCCCTCCACTTT.